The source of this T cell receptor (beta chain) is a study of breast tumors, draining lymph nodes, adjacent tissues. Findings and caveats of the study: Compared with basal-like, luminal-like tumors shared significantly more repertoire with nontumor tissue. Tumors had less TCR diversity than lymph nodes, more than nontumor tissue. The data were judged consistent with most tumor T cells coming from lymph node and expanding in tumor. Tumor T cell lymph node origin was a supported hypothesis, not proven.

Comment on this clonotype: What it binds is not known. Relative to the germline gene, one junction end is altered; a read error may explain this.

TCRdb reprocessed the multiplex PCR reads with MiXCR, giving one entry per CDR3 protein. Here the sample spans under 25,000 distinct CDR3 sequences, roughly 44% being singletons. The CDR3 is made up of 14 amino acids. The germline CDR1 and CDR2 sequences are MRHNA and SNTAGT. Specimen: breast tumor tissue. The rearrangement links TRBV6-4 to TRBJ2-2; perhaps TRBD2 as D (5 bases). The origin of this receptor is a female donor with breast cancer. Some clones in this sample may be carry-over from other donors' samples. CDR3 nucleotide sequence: TGTGCCAGCAGTCTCGCACAAGACACCGGGAAGCTGTTTTTT. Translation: CASSLAQDTGKLFF.